The 24 T cell receptor beta chains reported below all come from one sample, sequenced in a study of early T cells in non-severe SARS-CoV-2 infection. MiXCR, applied by TCRdb to the 5' RACE reads, yields one record per CDR3 protein. This sample has over 50,000 distinct CDR3 sequences, with 11% found just once. The sample consisted of whole blood. These receptors all stem from an adult who was a healthcare worker with PCR-confirmed SARS-CoV-2 infection or an uninfected control (not recorded which).

Ten or more counts support this clonotype. The gene calls are TRBV9 and TRBJ1-1; 11 positions match TRBD1. Germline V gene sequence: CDR1 SGDLS, CDR2 YYNGEE. The CDR3 extends over 15 amino acids. J lost 5 bases, V lost 3 bases, and 6 bases had no gene match. The CDR3 nucleotides read TGTGCCAGCAGCGCCCTGGACAGGGGGCGTACTGAAGCTTTCTTT. It yields the protein CASSALDRGRTEAFF.

This clonotype was seen repeatedly, ten times or more. CDR3: CASSPPPSAGEQFF. The DNA of the CDR3 is TGCGCCAGCAGCCCCCCGCCTAGCGCTGGGGAGCAGTTCTTC. This chain connects TRBV5-1 to TRBJ2-1; maybe TRBD2 (6 bases). The germline V gene encodes CDR1 SGHRS and CDR2 YFSETQ. The CDR3 has 14 amino acids. Trimming stripped 4 bases from V and 10 bases from J, with 18 bases between.

This clonotype was observed at least ten times. The gene calls are TRBV14 and TRBJ1-5; a possible D gene is TRBD1 (6 bases). In germline, CDR1 is SGHDN, CDR2 FVKESK. The ends were cut back, 1 base at V and 0 bases at J, with 22 bases in the middle. CDR3 length: 20 residues. This CDR3 is CASSQVQGTPSPYSNQPQHF. The CDR3 bases are TGTGCCAGCAGCCAAGTACAGGGCACTCCATCTCCTTATAGCAATCAGCCCCAGCATTTT.

This clonotype has more than one count but fewer than ten. J is TRBJ2-5 and V is TRBV12-3 or TRBV12-4; D is uncertain. Trimming removed 2 bases at V and 5 bases at J, with 6 bases between. The CDR3 runs to 12 residues. The DNA for the CDR3 is TGTGCCAGCAGTTTAATAGCTGAGACCCAGTACTTC. Translated, it gives CASSLIAETQYF.

This clonotype has more than one count but fewer than ten. V usage is TRBV3-1 and J usage is TRBJ1-6, with D perhaps TRBD1 (5 bases). The germline V and J ends were trimmed by 4 bases and 5 bases, with 15 bases remaining between them. CDR3 size: 16 residues. Per germline, CDR1 LGHDT and CDR2 YNNKEL (reference sequence). The CDR3 DNA is TGTGCCAGCAGCCCTATACAGACAGTCCATAATTCACCCCTCCACTTT. It specifies CASSPIQTVHNSPLHF.

V and J are TRBV30 and TRBJ1-1; no definite D call. V gave up 6 bases and J gave up 6 bases, with 20 bases separating them. Per germline, CDR1 GTSNPN and CDR2 SVGIG (reference sequence). The CDR3 extends over 14 amino acids. CDR3 protein: CACHVKTVHSEAFF. CDR3 in DNA: TGTGCCTGCCACGTTAAAACAGTCCACTCTGAAGCTTTCTTT.

This clonotype was counted ten times or more. The chain couples TRBV18 to TRBJ2-3, with TRBD2 matching over 9 bases. Trimming cost V 6 bases and J 0 bases; bases outside gene matches: 16. This CDR3 has 19 amino acids. Germline V gene sequence: CDR1 KGHSH, CDR2 LQKENI. CDR3 DNA: TGTGCCAGCTCTGTAAGAGAGCGGGGGGCGGCGTCTAGCACAGATACGCAGTATTTT. As protein: CASSVRERGAASSTDTQYF.

Comments on this clonotype: A read error may account for a junction end that differs from germline. The chain recombines TRBV12-3 or TRBV12-4 with TRBJ1-1; no firm D call. This CDR3 contains 14 residues. The CDR3 DNA reads TGTGCCAGAAGTTTTTACCGTCTTTTCACTGAAGCTTTCTTT. It yields the protein CARSFYRLFTEAFF.

The table lists this clonotype with many counts. The J gene is TRBJ1-2, the V gene TRBV12-3 or TRBV12-4; D is uncertain. Trimming left V 8 bases short and J 8 bases short, with 21 bases between. The CDR3 spans 14 residues. CDR3 region: CASGPLGGAGGYTF. The CDR3 region has the DNA TGTGCCAGCGGCCCCTTAGGAGGCGCGGGGGGCTACACCTTC.

This clonotype was detected many times. CDR3 in amino acids: CASSTGTGAEAFF. DNA of the CDR3: TGTGCCAGCAGTACCGGGACAGGAGCTGAAGCTTTCTTT. The rearrangement joins TRBV12-3 or TRBV12-4 to TRBJ1-1, with TRBD1 matching 8 bases. Trimming took 5 bases from V and 6 from J; bases not matched to a gene: 5. The CDR3 sequence is 13 residues long.

This clonotype showed up just a few times. The chain combines TRBV3-1 with TRBJ1-1; 9 bases fit TRBD1. The V and J ends lost 3 bases and 3 bases, in that order; junction bases with no gene match: 5. The CDR3 runs to 15 residues. From germline, CDR1 is LGHDT and CDR2 YNNKEL (reference sequence). DNA of the CDR3: TGTGCCAGCAGCCACGGTGGACAGGGGTACACTGAAGCTTTCTTT. Its protein is CASSHGGQGYTEAFF.

The chain recombines TRBV6-6 with TRBJ1-5, with 8 nucleotides matching TRBD1. CDR3 length: 16 amino acids. Germline values: CDR1 MNHNY, CDR2 SVGAGI (reference sequence). The trim removed 5 bases at V and 4 bases at J, leaving 10 bases unmatched. CDR3 DNA: TGTGCCAGCAGTGGGCCGGGACAGGTACTAAATCAGCCCCAGCATTTT. As protein: CASSGPGQVLNQPQHF.

The chain joins TRBV20-1 to TRBJ2-5, with D tentatively TRBD2 (6 bases). Germline CDR1 reads DFQATT; CDR2 reads SNEGSKA (reference sequence). The CDR3 contains 16 residues. Trimming pared 6 bases from V and 4 bases from J, leaving 24 bases between. DNA for the CDR3: TGCAGTGCCGCGCCAGACGCGGAGGGGATAGGAGAGACCCAGTACTTC. It encodes CSAAPDAEGIGETQYF.

This clonotype was detected ten times or more. The chain links TRBV6-5 to TRBJ2-5; 13 bases align to TRBD2. The germline V gene encodes CDR1 MNHEY and CDR2 SVGAGI. J was trimmed by 3 bases and V by 0 bases; bases with no gene match: 1. CDR3 length: 16 residues. The CDR3 reads CASSYSGTSGEETQYF. CDR3 nucleotides: TGTGCCAGCAGTTACTCGGGGACTAGCGGGGAAGAGACCCAGTACTTC.

This clonotype was seen a handful of times. The J gene is TRBJ1-3, the V gene TRBV18; no clear D gene. Germline CDR1 KGHSH, CDR2 LQKENI. The CDR3 runs 16 residues. Trimming cost V 6 bases and J 4 bases, with 19 bases left between them. The CDR3 is CASSPGRTQGGNTIYF. The CDR3 DNA reads TGTGCCAGCTCTCCAGGCCGGACCCAAGGAGGAAACACCATATATTTT.

This clonotype has ten or more counts. The chain uses TRBV9 and TRBJ1-3, with no clear D. CDR1 and CDR2 from the germline V gene are SGDLS and YYNGEE. Trimming cost V 1 base and J 8 bases, with 10 bases left between them. The CDR3 totals 13 residues. CDR3 loop: CASSVQLSDTIYF. The CDR3 DNA follows: TGTGCCAGCAGCGTACAATTGTCGGACACCATATATTTT.

This clonotype was picked up many times. The gene calls are TRBV10-3 and TRBJ2-3; no reliable D call. V was pared by 5 bases and J by 2 bases, with 2 bases between. CDR3 size: 11 residues. CDR1 ENHRY and CDR2 SYGVKD come from the germline V gene. CDR3 protein: CAISNTDTQYF. The CDR3 nucleotides read TGTGCCATCAGTAACACAGATACGCAGTATTTT.

The chain joins TRBV2 to TRBJ2-3, with 15 positions matching TRBD2. The germline CDR1 and CDR2 sequences are SNHLY and FYNNEI. V trimming: 9 bases; J trimming: 5 bases; junction bases outside the gene matches: 3. This CDR3 contains 14 residues. CDR3 loop: CARGLAGGVDTQYF. The CDR3 DNA reads as TGTGCCAGGGGACTAGCGGGGGGCGTAGATACGCAGTATTTT.

This clonotype was seen ten or more times. V is TRBV3-1 and J is TRBJ2-3, with 8 bases that match TRBD2. The germline V gene has CDR1 LGHDT and CDR2 YNNKEL (reference sequence). The CDR3 has 15 residues. V shed 4 bases, J shed 0 bases, and the junction held 3 bases outside the gene matches. In DNA form, the CDR3 reads TGTGCCAGCAGCCGGCGGGGGGTGAGCACAGATACGCAGTATTTT. It specifies CASSRRGVSTDTQYF.

At least ten counts were recorded for this clonotype. The gene calls are TRBV12-3 or TRBV12-4 and TRBJ1-2; no clear D. CDR3 length: 14 residues. The germline V and J ends were trimmed by 7 bases and 4 bases, with 16 bases remaining between them. CDR3 residues: CASTEGHNGYGYTF. The CDR3 coding sequence is TGTGCCAGCACCGAGGGCCACAACGGCTATGGCTACACCTTC.

The chain combines TRBV27 with TRBJ2-7; D gene uncertain. The CDR3 spans 12 residues. Germline V gene lookup returns CDR1 MNHEY and CDR2 SMNVEV (reference sequence). The germline V and J ends were trimmed by 4 bases and 4 bases, with 8 bases remaining between them. The CDR3 nucleotides read TGTGCCAGCAGTTCCAGGAGTTACGAGCAGTACTTC. This codes for CASSSRSYEQYF.

The sample holds many counts of this clonotype. The chain joins TRBV7-6 to TRBJ2-7; D is undetermined. Trimming left V 2 bases short and J 1 base short, with 9 bases between. Germline V gives CDR1 SGHVS, CDR2 FNYEAQ. The CDR3 is 14 amino acids. The CDR3 coding sequence is TGTGCCAGCAGCTTAACGACCGCTTCCTACGAGCAGTACTTC. It codes for CASSLTTASYEQYF.

The J gene is TRBJ2-1, the V gene TRBV4-3, with TRBD2 identical over 14 bases. Trimming removed 3 bases from V and 8 bases from J; junction bases left unmatched: 9. Germline V CDR1 and CDR2: LGHNA, YSLEER. The CDR3 sequence is 17 residues long. The CDR3 DNA reads as TGCGCCAGCAGCCAGGCCCAGACTAGCGGGGGGGCGGATGAGCAGTTCTTC. Its protein product is CASSQAQTSGGADEQFF.

This clonotype was found many times. This sequence joins TRBV29-1 and TRBJ2-7; D is unresolved. Deletions cut 4 bases from V and 2 bases from J, with 12 bases between. The CDR3 has 13 residues. The V gene's germline CDR1 is SQVTM and CDR2 ANQGSEA. CDR3 in DNA: TGCAGCGTTGTTTGGGCGGATACCTACGAGCAGTACTTC. Translating it yields CSVVWADTYEQYF.